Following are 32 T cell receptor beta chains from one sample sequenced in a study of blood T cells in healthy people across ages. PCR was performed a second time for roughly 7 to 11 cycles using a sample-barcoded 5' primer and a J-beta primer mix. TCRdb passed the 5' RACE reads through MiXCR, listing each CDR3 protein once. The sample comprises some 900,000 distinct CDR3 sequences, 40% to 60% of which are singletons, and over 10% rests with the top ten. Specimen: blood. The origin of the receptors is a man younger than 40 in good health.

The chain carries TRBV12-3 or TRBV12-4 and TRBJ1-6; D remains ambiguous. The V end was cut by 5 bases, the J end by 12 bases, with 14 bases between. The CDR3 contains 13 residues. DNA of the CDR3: TGTGCCAGCAGTCTGGGCAGTTTGGTACCCCTCCACTTT. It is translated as CASSLGSLVPLHF.

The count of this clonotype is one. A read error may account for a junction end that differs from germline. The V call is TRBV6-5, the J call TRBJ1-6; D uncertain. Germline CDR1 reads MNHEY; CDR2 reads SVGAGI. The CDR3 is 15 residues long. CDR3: CANSYGSSYNLPLHF. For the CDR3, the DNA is TGTGCCAACAGTTACGGGAGCTCCTATAATTTACCCCTCCACTTT.

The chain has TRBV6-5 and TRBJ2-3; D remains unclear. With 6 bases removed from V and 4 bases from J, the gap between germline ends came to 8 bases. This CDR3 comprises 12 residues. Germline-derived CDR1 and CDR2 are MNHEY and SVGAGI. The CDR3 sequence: CASRDEADTQYF. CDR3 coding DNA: TGTGCCAGCAGGGACGAGGCAGATACGCAGTATTTT.

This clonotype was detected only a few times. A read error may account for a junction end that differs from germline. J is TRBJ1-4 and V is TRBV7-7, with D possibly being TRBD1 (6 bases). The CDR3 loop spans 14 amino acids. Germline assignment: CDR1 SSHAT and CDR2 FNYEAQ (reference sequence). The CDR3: CASSLLQGKGKLFF. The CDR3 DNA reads TGTGCTAGCAGCTTACTCCAGGGGAAGGGAAAACTGTTTTTT.

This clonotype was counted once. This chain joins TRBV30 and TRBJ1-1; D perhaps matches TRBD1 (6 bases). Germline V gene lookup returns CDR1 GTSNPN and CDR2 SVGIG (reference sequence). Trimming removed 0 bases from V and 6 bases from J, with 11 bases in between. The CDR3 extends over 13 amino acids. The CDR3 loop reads CAWSVRRGAEAFF. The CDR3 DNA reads TGTGCCTGGAGTGTACGTAGGGGGGCTGAAGCTTTCTTT.

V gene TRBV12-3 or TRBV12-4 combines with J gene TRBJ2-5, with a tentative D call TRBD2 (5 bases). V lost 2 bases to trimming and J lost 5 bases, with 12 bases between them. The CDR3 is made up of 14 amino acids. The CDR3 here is CASSLSGKEETQYF. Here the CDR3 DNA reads TGTGCCAGCAGTTTATCCGGGAAGGAGGAGACCCAGTACTTC.

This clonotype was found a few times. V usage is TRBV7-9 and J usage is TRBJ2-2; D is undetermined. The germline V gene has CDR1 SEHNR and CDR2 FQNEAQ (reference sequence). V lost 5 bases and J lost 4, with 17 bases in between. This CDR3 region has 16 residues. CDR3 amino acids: CASSPPLSPTTGELFF. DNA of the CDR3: TGTGCCAGCAGCCCGCCGTTGAGTCCCACCACCGGGGAGCTGTTTTTT.

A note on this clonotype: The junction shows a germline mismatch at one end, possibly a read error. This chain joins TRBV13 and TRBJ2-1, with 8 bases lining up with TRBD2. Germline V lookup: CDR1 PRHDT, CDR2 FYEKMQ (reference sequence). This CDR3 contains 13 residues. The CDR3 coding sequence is TGTGCCGGCAGCTTAGCGGGGAATGATGAGCAGTTCTTC. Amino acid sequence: CAGSLAGNDEQFF.

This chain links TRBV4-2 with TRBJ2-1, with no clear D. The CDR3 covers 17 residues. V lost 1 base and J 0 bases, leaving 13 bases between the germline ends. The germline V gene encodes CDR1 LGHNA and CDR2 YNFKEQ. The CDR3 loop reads CASSQGPGPGSYNEQFF. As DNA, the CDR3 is TGTGCCAGCAGCCAAGGGCCCGGACCCGGCTCCTACAATGAGCAGTTCTTC.

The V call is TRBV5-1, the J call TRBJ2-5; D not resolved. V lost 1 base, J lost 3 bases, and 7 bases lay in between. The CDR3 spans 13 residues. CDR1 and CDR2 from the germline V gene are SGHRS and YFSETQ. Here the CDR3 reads CASSLIGKETQYF. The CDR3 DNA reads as TGCGCCAGCAGCTTGATTGGGAAAGAGACCCAGTACTTC. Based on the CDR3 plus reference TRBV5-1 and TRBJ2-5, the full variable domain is KAGVTQTPRYLIKTRGQQVTLSCSPISGHRSVSWYQQTPGQGLQFLFEYFSETQRNKGNFPGRFSGRQFSNSRSEMNVSTLELGDSALYLCASSLIGKETQYFGPGTRLLVL.

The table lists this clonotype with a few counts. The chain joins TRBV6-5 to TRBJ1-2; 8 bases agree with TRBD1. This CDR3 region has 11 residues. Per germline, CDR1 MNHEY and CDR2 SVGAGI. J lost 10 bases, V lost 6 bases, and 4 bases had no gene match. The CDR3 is CASSRTGFYTF. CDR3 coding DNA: TGTGCCAGCAGCCGGACAGGGTTCTACACCTTC.

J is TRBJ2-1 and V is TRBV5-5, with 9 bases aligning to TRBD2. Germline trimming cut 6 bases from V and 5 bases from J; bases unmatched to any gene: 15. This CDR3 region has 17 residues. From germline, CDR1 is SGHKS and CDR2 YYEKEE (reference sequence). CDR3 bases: TGTGCCAGCACCCTCCCCCCTGGACTAGCGCCCGACAATGAGCAGTTCTTC. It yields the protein CASTLPPGLAPDNEQFF. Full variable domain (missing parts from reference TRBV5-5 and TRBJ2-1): DAGVTQSPTHLIKTRGQQVTLRCSPISGHKSVSWYQQVLGQGPQFIFQYYEKEERGRGNFPDRFSARQFPNYSSELNVNALLLGDSALYLCASTLPPGLAPDNEQFFGPGTRLTVL.

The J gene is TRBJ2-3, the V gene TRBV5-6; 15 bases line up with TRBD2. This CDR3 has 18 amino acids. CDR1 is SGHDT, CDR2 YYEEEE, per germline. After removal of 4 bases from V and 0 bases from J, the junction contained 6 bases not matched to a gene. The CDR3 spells CASSRGLAGGSSTDTQYF. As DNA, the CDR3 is TGTGCCAGCAGCAGGGGACTAGCGGGGGGTTCTAGCACAGATACGCAGTATTTT.

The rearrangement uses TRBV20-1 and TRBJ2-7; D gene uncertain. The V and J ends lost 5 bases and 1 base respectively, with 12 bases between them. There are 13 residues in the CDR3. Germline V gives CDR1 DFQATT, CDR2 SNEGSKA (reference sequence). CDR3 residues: CSAARTASYEQYF. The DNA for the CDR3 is TGCAGTGCTGCACGGACCGCGTCCTACGAGCAGTACTTC.

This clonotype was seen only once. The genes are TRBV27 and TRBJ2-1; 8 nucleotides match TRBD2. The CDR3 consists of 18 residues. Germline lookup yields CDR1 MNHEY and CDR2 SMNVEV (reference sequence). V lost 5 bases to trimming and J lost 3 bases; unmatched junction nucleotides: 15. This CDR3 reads CASSDLPGLGVGYNEQFF. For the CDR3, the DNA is TGTGCCAGCAGTGATCTGCCGGGACTAGGAGTCGGCTACAATGAGCAGTTCTTC.

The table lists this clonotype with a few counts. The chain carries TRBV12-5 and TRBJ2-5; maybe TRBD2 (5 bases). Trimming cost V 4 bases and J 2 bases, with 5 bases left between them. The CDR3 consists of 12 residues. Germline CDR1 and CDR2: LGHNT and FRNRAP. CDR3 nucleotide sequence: TGTGCTAGTGGTTGGACTCAAGAGACCCAGTACTTC. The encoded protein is CASGWTQETQYF.

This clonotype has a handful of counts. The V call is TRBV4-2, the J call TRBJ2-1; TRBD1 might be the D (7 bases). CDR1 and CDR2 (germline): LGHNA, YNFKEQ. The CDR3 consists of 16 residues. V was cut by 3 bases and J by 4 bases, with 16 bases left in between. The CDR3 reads CASSHADREEYNEQFF. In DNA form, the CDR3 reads TGTGCCAGCAGCCACGCCGACAGGGAGGAGTACAATGAGCAGTTCTTC.

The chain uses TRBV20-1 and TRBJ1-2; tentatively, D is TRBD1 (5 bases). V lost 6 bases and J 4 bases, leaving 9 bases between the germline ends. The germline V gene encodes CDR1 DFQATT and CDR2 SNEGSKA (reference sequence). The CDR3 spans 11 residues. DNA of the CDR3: TGCAGTGCACCGAGGGGCTATGGCTACACCTTC. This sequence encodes CSAPRGYGYTF.

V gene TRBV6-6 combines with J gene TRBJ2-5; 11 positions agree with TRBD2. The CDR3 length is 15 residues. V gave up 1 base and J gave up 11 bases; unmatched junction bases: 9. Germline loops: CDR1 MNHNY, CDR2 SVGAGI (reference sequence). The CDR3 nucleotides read TGTGCCAGCAGTTACTTCCCTAGCGGGGGGAATGAGCAGTACTTC. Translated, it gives CASSYFPSGGNEQYF.

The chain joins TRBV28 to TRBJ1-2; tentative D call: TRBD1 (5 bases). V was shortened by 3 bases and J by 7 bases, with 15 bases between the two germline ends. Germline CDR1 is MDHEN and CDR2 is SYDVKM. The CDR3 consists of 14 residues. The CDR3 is CASSFSGGTGGYTF. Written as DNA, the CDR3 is TGTGCCAGCAGTTTCTCCGGGGGAACGGGTGGCTACACCTTC.

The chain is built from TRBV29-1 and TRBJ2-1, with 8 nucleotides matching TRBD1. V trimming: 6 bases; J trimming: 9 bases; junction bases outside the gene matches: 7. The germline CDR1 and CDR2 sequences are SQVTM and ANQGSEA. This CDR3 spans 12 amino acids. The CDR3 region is CSVRTGPVEQFF. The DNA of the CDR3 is TGCAGCGTCAGGACAGGGCCTGTTGAGCAGTTCTTC.

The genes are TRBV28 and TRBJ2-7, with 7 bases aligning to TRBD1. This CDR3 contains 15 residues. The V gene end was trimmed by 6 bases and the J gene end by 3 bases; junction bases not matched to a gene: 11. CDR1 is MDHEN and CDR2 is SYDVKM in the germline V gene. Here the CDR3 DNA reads TGTGCCAGCAGGCTCCCGTGGGGACAGTACTACGAGCAGTACTTC. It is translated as CASRLPWGQYYEQYF.

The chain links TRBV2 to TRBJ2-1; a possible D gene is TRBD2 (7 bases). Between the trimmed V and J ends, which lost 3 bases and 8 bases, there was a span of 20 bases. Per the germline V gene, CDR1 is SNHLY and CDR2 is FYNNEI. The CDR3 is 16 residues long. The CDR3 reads CASSDLRGAEIDEQFF. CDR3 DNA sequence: TGTGCCAGCAGTGATCTTCGGGGGGCAGAGATCGATGAGCAGTTCTTC.

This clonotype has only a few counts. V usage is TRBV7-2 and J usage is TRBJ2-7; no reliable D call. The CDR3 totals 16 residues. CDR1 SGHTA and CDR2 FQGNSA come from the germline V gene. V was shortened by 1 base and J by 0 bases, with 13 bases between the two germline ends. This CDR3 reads CASSLEPGRSSYEQYF. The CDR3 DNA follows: TGTGCCAGCAGCTTAGAACCAGGCCGAAGCTCCTACGAGCAGTACTTC.

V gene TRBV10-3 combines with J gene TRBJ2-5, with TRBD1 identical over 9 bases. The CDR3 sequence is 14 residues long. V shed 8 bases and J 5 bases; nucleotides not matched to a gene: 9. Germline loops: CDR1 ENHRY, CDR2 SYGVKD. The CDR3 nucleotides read TGTGCCATCGCCTTAGGACAGGGGAGGGAGACCCAGTACTTC. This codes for CAIALGQGRETQYF.

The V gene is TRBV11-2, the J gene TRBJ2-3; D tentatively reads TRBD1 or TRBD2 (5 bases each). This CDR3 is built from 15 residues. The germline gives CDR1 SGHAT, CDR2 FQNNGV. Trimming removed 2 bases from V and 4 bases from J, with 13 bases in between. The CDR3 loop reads CASSLLLRDADTQYF. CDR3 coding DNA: TGTGCCAGCAGCTTATTACTGAGGGACGCAGATACGCAGTATTTT.

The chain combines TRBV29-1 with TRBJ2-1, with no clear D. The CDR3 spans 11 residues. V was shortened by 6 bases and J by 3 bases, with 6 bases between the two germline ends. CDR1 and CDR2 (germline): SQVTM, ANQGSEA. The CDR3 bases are TGCAGCGTGAGGAGCTACAATGAGCAGTTCTTC. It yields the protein CSVRSYNEQFF.

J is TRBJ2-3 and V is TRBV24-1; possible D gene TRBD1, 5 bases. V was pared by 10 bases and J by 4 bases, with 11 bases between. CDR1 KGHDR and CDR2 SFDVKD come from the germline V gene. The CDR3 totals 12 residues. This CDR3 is CATGHRADTQYF. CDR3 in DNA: TGTGCCACTGGACACCGGGCAGATACGCAGTATTTT.

The CDR3 sequence is CASRVGKNIQYF. In DNA, the CDR3 is TGTGCCAGCAGAGTCGGCAAAAACATTCAGTACTTC. This chain uses TRBV2 with TRBJ2-4; no definite D call. V was clipped by 6 bases and J by 3 bases, with 6 bases between them. Germline V CDR1 and CDR2: SNHLY, FYNNEI. The CDR3 totals 12 residues.

This CDR3 reads CASSQVRVGGGYTF. The CDR3 bases are TGCGCCAGCAGCCAAGTACGCGTAGGGGGTGGCTACACCTTC. The chain carries TRBV4-1 and TRBJ1-2; possible D gene TRBD1, 6 bases. Trimming stripped 1 base from V and 7 bases from J, with 13 bases between. This CDR3 spans 14 amino acids. CDR1 is MGHRA, CDR2 YSYEKL, per germline.

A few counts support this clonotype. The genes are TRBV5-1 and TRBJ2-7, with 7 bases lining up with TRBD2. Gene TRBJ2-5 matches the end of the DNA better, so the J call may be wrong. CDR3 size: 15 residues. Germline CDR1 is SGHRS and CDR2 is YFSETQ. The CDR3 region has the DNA TGCGCCAGCAGCTTGGCCCTGGGGAGGGTCGGGACCCAGTACTTC. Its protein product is CASSLALGRVGTQYF.

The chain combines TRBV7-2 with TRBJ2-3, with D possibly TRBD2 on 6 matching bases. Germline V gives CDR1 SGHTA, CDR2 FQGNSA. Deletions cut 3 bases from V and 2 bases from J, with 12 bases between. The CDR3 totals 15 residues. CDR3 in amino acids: CASSFRWTNTDTQYF. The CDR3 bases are TGTGCCAGCAGCTTTAGGTGGACTAACACAGATACGCAGTATTTT. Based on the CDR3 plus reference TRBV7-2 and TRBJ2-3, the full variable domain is GAGVSQSPSNKVTEKGKDVELRCDPISGHTALYWYRQSLGQGLEFLIYFQGNSAPDKSGLPSDRFSAERTGGSVSTLTIQRTQQEDSAVYLCASSFRWTNTDTQYFGPGTRLTVL.